The 28 T cell receptor beta chains in this list originate from one sample, sequenced in a study of T cell responses to AZD1222 COVID-19 vaccine. Generated by immunoSEQ multiplex PCR, the TCRdb table keeps only in-frame clones and is missing some. The repertoire holds 100,000 to 120,000 clones, with 65% to 85% as singletons. The input for sequencing was peripheral blood, taken on day 0 of AZD1222 vaccination. Receptors were obtained from an adult in good health.

The chain combines TRBV27 with TRBJ2-1; D possibly corresponds to TRBD2 (6 bases). This CDR3 is built from 15 residues. Germline V lookup: CDR1 MNHEY, CDR2 SMNVEV (reference sequence). V lost 2 bases and J lost 4, with 12 bases in between. CDR3 amino acids: CASSLASDGYNEQFF. CDR3 DNA sequence: TGTGCCAGCAGTTTAGCTAGCGACGGATACAATGAGCAGTTCTTC.

The count of this clone is one. This chain joins TRBV6-1 and TRBJ2-3; no definite D call. The CDR3 covers 14 residues. V lost 7 bases to trimming and J lost 5 bases, with 16 bases between them. Germline CDR1 and CDR2: MNHNS and SASEGT. CDR3: CASTFTPPKDTQYF. The CDR3, as DNA: TGTGCCAGCACCTTTACCCCTCCAAAAGATACGCAGTATTTT.

The rearrangement uses TRBV28 and TRBJ2-1; TRBD2 matches at 8 bases. There are 15 residues in the CDR3. V shed 6 bases, J shed 5 bases, and the junction held 9 bases outside the gene matches. CDR1 and CDR2 (germline): MDHEN, SYDVKM. The CDR3 DNA is TGTGCCAGCAGCCATAGGACTAGCAAGAACAATGAGCAGTTCTTC. This encodes CASSHRTSKNNEQFF.

V is TRBV7-2 and J is TRBJ2-7, with 12 bases identical to TRBD2. Trimming cost V 4 bases and J 6 bases; bases outside gene matches: 7. CDR3 length: 15 amino acids. Germline V lookup: CDR1 SGHTA, CDR2 FQGNSA. CDR3 residues: CASSSLAGGPLEQYF. In DNA form, the CDR3 reads TGTGCCAGCAGCTCGCTAGCGGGAGGGCCTCTCGAGCAGTACTTC.

This chain links TRBV18 with TRBJ1-1; D not resolved. Germline V lookup: CDR1 KGHSH, CDR2 LQKENI. The length of the CDR3 is 13 residues. Trimming shortened V by 1 base and J by 2 bases, and 5 bases separated the two germline ends. CDR3 in amino acids: CASSPLINTEAFF. DNA of the CDR3: TGTGCCAGCTCACCACTGATAAACACTGAAGCTTTCTTT.

This clone occurred once. The CDR3 DNA reads as TGTGCCAGCAGCGTAGAGGGCCTAACTAATGAAAAACTGTTTTTT. Protein sequence: CASSVEGLTNEKLFF. This sequence joins TRBV9 and TRBJ1-4, with D unclear. The length of the CDR3 is 15 residues. V lost 0 bases and J 1 base, leaving 7 bases between the germline ends. Looked up from germline, CDR1 is SGDLS and CDR2 is YYNGEE. The variable domain in full, with the rest retrieved from reference TRBV9 and TRBJ1-4, is DSGVTQTPKHLITATGQRVTLRCSPRSGDLSVYWYQQSLDQGLQFLIQYYNGEERAKGNILERFSAQQFPDLHSELNLSSLELGDSALYFCASSVEGLTNEKLFFGSGTQLSVL.

V and J are TRBV6-5 and TRBJ1-1; TRBD1 might be the D (5 bases). The CDR3 length is 13 residues. The germline CDR1 and CDR2 sequences are MNHEY and SVGAGI. Deletions cut 7 bases from V and 1 base from J, with 10 bases between. The CDR3 loop is CASIGQGNTEAFF. In DNA, the CDR3 is TGTGCCAGCATAGGGCAGGGGAACACTGAAGCTTTCTTT.

This rearrangement joins TRBV7-2 to TRBJ2-5; D might be TRBD1 or TRBD2, each matching 5 bases. CDR3 length equals 17 residues. Trimming left V 3 bases short and J 0 bases short, with 17 bases between. Germline values: CDR1 SGHTA, CDR2 FQGNSA. This CDR3 reads CASSLGVDRPYQETQYF. The DNA for the CDR3 is TGTGCCAGCAGCTTGGGAGTTGACAGACCGTACCAAGAGACCCAGTACTTC. Combining the CDR3 with reference TRBV7-2 and TRBJ2-5 gives the whole variable domain GAGVSQSPSNKVTEKGKDVELRCDPISGHTALYWYRQSLGQGLEFLIYFQGNSAPDKSGLPSDRFSAERTGGSVSTLTIQRTQQEDSAVYLCASSLGVDRPYQETQYFGPGTRLLVL.

The V call is TRBV19, the J call TRBJ1-3, with a tentative D call TRBD1 (5 bases). The CDR3 is 14 amino acids. Germline CDR1 LNHDA, CDR2 SQIVND (reference sequence). The ends were cut back, 6 bases at V and 3 bases at J, with 12 bases in the middle. CDR3 bases: TGTGCCAGTAGGACCGGGACGGATGGAAACACCATATATTTT. Translating it yields CASRTGTDGNTIYF.

To note about this clone: This specimen includes other DNA sequences encoding the same CDR3. J is TRBJ2-7 and V is TRBV28; D uncertain. Per germline, CDR1 MDHEN and CDR2 SYDVKM. V gave up 4 bases and J gave up 3 bases, with 4 bases separating them. The CDR3 has 11 residues. The CDR3 DNA follows: TGTGCCAGCAGTTCCCGCTACGAGCAGTACTTC. Its protein is CASSSRYEQYF.

DNA of the CDR3: TGTGCCAGCAGACTAGCGGGGGGCCCCACAGATACGCAGTATTTT. Its protein product is CASRLAGGPTDTQYF. The chain couples TRBV3-1 (or the pseudogene TRBV3-2) to TRBJ2-3; 12 positions match TRBD2. CDR3 length equals 15 residues. Germline trimming cut 6 bases from V and 2 bases from J; bases unmatched to any gene: 3. From germline, CDR1 is LGHDT and CDR2 YNNKEL (reference sequence).

This clone appeared a single time. The V gene is TRBV4-3, the J gene TRBJ1-2; D may be TRBD1 (5 bases). Trimming cost V 0 bases and J 11 bases, with 22 bases left between them. The CDR3 is 16 amino acids. The germline V gene has CDR1 LGHNA and CDR2 YSLEER. In nucleotides, the CDR3 is TGCGCCAGCAGCCAAGACGTAGCAGGGTCCCCTCAAGGGTACACCTTC. Its translation: CASSQDVAGSPQGYTF.

This chain links TRBV6-2 or TRBV6-3 with TRBJ1-3, with unresolved D. Trimming took off 6 bases at V and 1 base at J, with 10 bases between the two ends. CDR1 MNHEY and CDR2 SVGEGT come from the germline V gene. The CDR3 covers 14 residues. CDR3 DNA sequence: TGTGCCAGCAGCACCCAAGCTTCTGGAAACACCATATATTTT. This gives the protein CASSTQASGNTIYF.

V and J are TRBV27 and TRBJ2-3; weak D call: TRBD2 (6 bases). The CDR3 is made up of 16 amino acids. Germline V gene data show CDR1 as MNHEY and CDR2 as SMNVEV (reference sequence). With 3 bases removed from V and 2 bases from J, the gap between germline ends came to 15 bases. The chain's CDR3 is CASSFRDSIFTDTQYF. In DNA, the CDR3 is TGTGCCAGCAGTTTCAGGGACTCGATCTTCACAGATACGCAGTATTTT.

The rearrangement links TRBV5-1 to TRBJ2-5; no definite D call. V was clipped by 4 bases and J by 2 bases, with 18 bases between them. This CDR3 has 16 amino acids. Germline values: CDR1 SGHRS, CDR2 YFSETQ. The CDR3 spells CASSLGPIRRQETQYF. CDR3 DNA: TGCGCCAGCAGCCTCGGGCCGATAAGACGACAAGAGACCCAGTACTTC.

The chain links TRBV12-3 or TRBV12-4 to TRBJ2-7; D remains ambiguous. There are 13 residues in the CDR3. V lost 7 bases and J 3 bases, leaving 13 bases between the germline ends. The CDR3: CASNLGIGYEQYF. CDR3 nucleotides: TGTGCCAGCAACTTGGGCATAGGCTACGAGCAGTACTTC.

The genes are TRBV27 and TRBJ2-7, with D perhaps matching TRBD1 (6 bases). The CDR3 runs to 11 residues. The germline V gene has CDR1 MNHEY and CDR2 SMNVEV (reference sequence). V lost 3 bases and J lost 10, with 10 bases in between. CDR3 sequence: CASSFRGGQYF. As DNA, the CDR3 is TGTGCCAGCAGTTTCAGGGGCGGCCAGTACTTC.

The chain is built from TRBV6-2 or TRBV6-3 and TRBJ2-1, with 12 positions matching TRBD2. This CDR3 comprises 18 residues. V trimming: 8 bases; J trimming: 4 bases; junction bases outside the gene matches: 15. Germline-derived CDR1 and CDR2 are MNHEY and SVGEGT. CDR3 loop: CASGFDPTSGGRYNEQFF. The CDR3, as DNA: TGTGCCAGCGGTTTCGACCCGACTAGCGGGGGACGGTACAATGAGCAGTTCTTC.

The chain employs TRBV18 and TRBJ1-2; tentatively, D is TRBD1 (6 bases). Germline V gene sequence: CDR1 KGHSH, CDR2 LQKENI. V dropped 5 bases and J dropped 4 bases, with 20 bases sitting between them. This CDR3 spans 16 amino acids. The CDR3 here is CASSSEQQGGSYGYTF. CDR3 in DNA: TGTGCCAGCTCATCGGAGCAACAGGGTGGAAGCTATGGCTACACCTTC. Using reference TRBV18 and TRBJ1-2 for the parts outside the CDR3, the full variable domain is NAGVMQNPRHLVRRRGQEARLRCSPMKGHSHVYWYRQLPEEGLKFMVYLQKENIIDESGMPKERFSAEFPKEGPSILRIQQVVRGDSAAYFCASSSEQQGGSYGYTFGSGTRLTVV.

The chain recombines TRBV6-1 with TRBJ2-3, with TRBD1 identical over 8 bases. The CDR3 totals 14 residues. V lost 5 bases, J lost 8 bases, and 9 bases stayed unmatched. CDR1 is MNHNS, CDR2 SASEGT, per germline. CDR3 region: CASSSRTGGGTQYF. CDR3 DNA sequence: TGTGCCAGCAGTTCTCGAACAGGGGGAGGTACGCAGTATTTT.

The chain combines TRBV28 with TRBJ2-7; TRBD2 might be the D (5 bases). There are 16 residues in the CDR3. Germline V lookup: CDR1 MDHEN, CDR2 SYDVKM. V was clipped by 5 bases and J by 1 base, with 18 bases between them. CDR3 bases: TGTGCCAGCAGTCCCCGCAGCGGAGCCCTTTCCTACGAGCAGTACTTC. It is translated as CASSPRSGALSYEQYF.

V is TRBV7-2 and J is TRBJ1-2; D call uncertain. Deletions cut 5 bases from V and 2 bases from J, with 9 bases between. Germline assignment: CDR1 SGHTA and CDR2 FQGNSA. This CDR3 is 13 amino acids long. The CDR3 DNA is TGTGCCAGCAGCCCGGACGGAAACTATGGCTACACCTTC. It is translated as CASSPDGNYGYTF.

This chain joins TRBV2 and TRBJ1-5; 7 bases are shared with TRBD1. Germline V CDR1 and CDR2: SNHLY, FYNNEI. CDR3 length: 15 residues. V was clipped by 7 bases and J by 2 bases; unmatched bases: 8. CDR3 nucleotide sequence: TGTGCCAGCACCCTGACAGGGTTCGGCAATCAGCCCCAGCATTTT. Amino acid sequence: CASTLTGFGNQPQHF.

The V call is TRBV6-5, the J call TRBJ2-3, with TRBD1 matching 7 bases. Trimming removed 6 bases from V and 0 bases from J; junction bases left unmatched: 6. In germline, CDR1 is MNHEY, CDR2 SVGAGI. The CDR3 loop spans 15 amino acids. The CDR3 region has the DNA TGTGCCAGCAGCCCGAACAGGGGTAGCACAGATACGCAGTATTTT. It codes for CASSPNRGSTDTQYF.

V gene TRBV3-1 (or the pseudogene TRBV3-2) combines with J gene TRBJ1-3; D remains ambiguous. Per the germline V gene, CDR1 is LGHDT and CDR2 is YNNKEL (reference sequence). Between the trimmed V and J ends, which lost 3 bases and 3 bases, there was a span of 12 bases. The CDR3 totals 15 residues. In DNA, the CDR3 is TGTGCCAGCAGCCAGGGGAGAGCTAGTGGAAACACCATATATTTT. Translated, it gives CASSQGRASGNTIYF.

In this sample, this clone turned up once. The rearrangement joins TRBV10-2 to TRBJ1-5, with D hard to call. Germline CDR1 WSHSY, CDR2 SAAADI. Trimming took 0 bases from V and 7 from J, leaving 10 bases between them. The CDR3 sequence is 14 residues long. The CDR3 protein is CASSESVLGQPQHF. Here the CDR3 DNA reads TGCGCCAGCAGTGAGTCGGTACTGGGCCAGCCCCAGCATTTT.

The chain couples TRBV3-1 (or the pseudogene TRBV3-2) to TRBJ1-1; D unresolved. The V end lost 2 bases, the J end lost 1 base, and 2 bases lay between the germline ends. The CDR3 consists of 12 residues. CDR1 LGHDT and CDR2 YNNKEL come from the germline V gene (reference sequence). The CDR3 reads CASSQRNTEAFF. DNA for the CDR3: TGTGCCAGCAGCCAAAGGAACACTGAAGCTTTCTTT.

J is TRBJ1-5 and V is TRBV2; 7 nucleotides match TRBD1. Unmatched junction bases numbered 7, after V lost 6 bases and J lost 5 bases. Germline V gives CDR1 SNHLY, CDR2 FYNNEI. This CDR3 has 14 residues. The CDR3 loop reads CASSSNRGDQPQHF. CDR3 coding DNA: TGTGCCAGCAGCTCGAACAGGGGAGATCAGCCCCAGCATTTT. Looking up the rest from reference TRBV2 and TRBJ1-5 gives the full variable domain: EPEVTQTPSHQVTQMGQEVILRCVPISNHLYFYWYRQILGQKVEFLVSFYNNEISEKSEIFDDQFSVERPDGSNFTLKIRSTKLEDSAMYFCASSSNRGDQPQHFGDGTRLSIL.